A single sample gave rise to the 14 T cell receptor beta chains below, sequenced in a study of control samples from healthy donors and cancer patients (dated by TCRdb to 2019 to 2021). Library preparation employed the immunoSEQ multiplex PCR assay. Here the immuneACCESS table is served through TCRdb, limited to in-frame sequences with V and J called. Missing clones are a known gap in these copies; in checked studies unresolved V genes cover under half, and the rest lacks a known reason. Across this sample there are 130,000 to 150,000 clones, with 88% seen only once. The top ten hold approximately 9.4% of the sample. The sequenced material came from blood. The receptor set was obtained from a woman in her 30s in good health.

The rearrangement links TRBV29-1 to TRBJ2-1, with D possibly TRBD2 on 6 matching bases. Trimming left V 4 bases short and J 9 bases short, with 13 bases between. Per the germline V gene, CDR1 is SQVTM and CDR2 is ANQGSEA. This CDR3 is built from 12 residues. CDR3: CSVAGVVGEQFF. The CDR3 DNA reads as TGCAGCGTTGCGGGAGTGGTTGGTGAGCAGTTCTTC.

J is TRBJ2-1 and V is TRBV3-1 (or the pseudogene TRBV3-2); 9 bases match TRBD1. Per germline, CDR1 LGHDT and CDR2 YNNKEL (reference sequence). This CDR3 is 14 amino acids long. The trim removed 4 bases at V and 9 bases at J, leaving 7 bases unmatched. The CDR3 sequence is CASSPNTGQGEQFF. CDR3 nucleotides: TGTGCCAGCAGCCCCAACACGGGACAGGGTGAGCAGTTCTTC.

This clone is a singleton in its sample. The gene calls are TRBV12-3 or TRBV12-4 and TRBJ1-5; possibly TRBD1 for D (6 bases). V lost 7 bases to trimming and J lost 5 bases, with 12 bases between them. This CDR3 contains 13 residues. The DNA of the CDR3 is TGTGCCAGCACCTTTCAGGGGCATCAGCCCCAGCATTTT. This codes for CASTFQGHQPQHF.

The gene calls are TRBV5-4 and TRBJ2-3, with 8 positions matching TRBD1. This CDR3 is built from 15 residues. Germline V gene sequence: CDR1 SGHNT, CDR2 YYREEE (reference sequence). V gave up 4 bases and J gave up 4 bases; unmatched junction bases: 8. The CDR3 region has the DNA TGTGCCAGCAGCAGGGATGCAGGGGGCGCAGATACGCAGTATTTT. This sequence encodes CASSRDAGGADTQYF.

V is TRBV5-6 and J is TRBJ1-6, with TRBD1 matching 7 bases. The germline gives CDR1 SGHDT, CDR2 YYEEEE. Unmatched junction bases numbered 10, after V lost 4 bases and J lost 9 bases. The CDR3 sequence is 15 residues long. The CDR3, as DNA: TGTGCCAGCAGCCGCCGACAGGGTTCGGCTTCACCCCTCCACTTT. Protein: CASSRRQGSASPLHF. Full variable domain (missing parts from reference TRBV5-6 and TRBJ1-6): DAGVTQSPTHLIKTRGQQVTLRCSPKSGHDTVSWYQQALGQGPQFIFQYYEEEERQRGNFPDRFSGHQFPNYSSELNVNALLLGDSALYLCASSRRQGSASPLHFGNGTRLTVT.

The rearrangement uses TRBV5-6 and TRBJ1-3; no clear D gene. The CDR3 is made up of 14 amino acids. The V and J ends lost 1 base and 7 bases respectively, with 12 bases between them. Germline CDR1 reads SGHDT; CDR2 reads YYEEEE. In nucleotides, the CDR3 is TGTGCCAGCAGCTTGATTGGGCGGATCAACACCATATATTTT. Its protein product is CASSLIGRINTIYF.

The chain combines TRBV18 with TRBJ2-7, with D perhaps matching TRBD2 (5 bases). Germline loops: CDR1 KGHSH, CDR2 LQKENI. V lost 6 bases to trimming and J lost 1 base, with 13 bases between them. The CDR3 sequence is 14 residues long. Here the CDR3 DNA reads TGTGCCAGCTCTTCTATATCGGGGTCCTACGAGCAGTACTTC. This encodes CASSSISGSYEQYF.

The chain combines TRBV6-5 with TRBJ1-5; unclear D gene. The CDR3 has 12 residues. The ends were cut back, 7 bases at V and 9 bases at J, with 13 bases in the middle. In germline, CDR1 is MNHEY, CDR2 SVGAGI. The CDR3 DNA reads as TGTGCCAGCATATACGGCGGCTGGCCCCAGCATTTT. Amino acid sequence: CASIYGGWPQHF.

The chain links TRBV6-1 to TRBJ2-5; 7 bases align to TRBD2. V lost 2 bases and J lost 4; bases outside the gene matches: 10. Per germline, CDR1 MNHNS and CDR2 SASEGT. The CDR3 runs to 16 residues. CDR3 in DNA: TGTGCCAGCAGTGAAAGGACGGCCTGGGGGGGAGAGACCCAGTACTTC. This codes for CASSERTAWGGETQYF.

The chain combines TRBV10-3 with TRBJ1-5; D is unclear. Germline loops: CDR1 ENHRY, CDR2 SYGVKD. Trimming took 0 bases from V and 3 from J, leaving 15 bases between them. This CDR3 comprises 17 residues. CDR3 DNA sequence: TGTGCCATCAGTGAGTCGGCAGCAGAGGCCAACAATCAGCCCCAGCATTTT. Protein product: CAISESAAEANNQPQHF.

In its sample, this clone was seen once. This chain uses TRBV18 with TRBJ2-2, with D perhaps matching TRBD1 (5 bases). V lost 3 bases and J lost 1, with 12 bases in between. Germline-derived CDR1 and CDR2 are KGHSH and LQKENI. The CDR3 is 16 amino acids. CDR3 in DNA: TGTGCCAGCTCACCTGACAGTTTTCTGAACACCGGGGAGCTGTTTTTT. Translation: CASSPDSFLNTGELFF.

The chain carries TRBV9 and TRBJ2-1; no clear D. The germline CDR1 and CDR2 sequences are SGDLS and YYNGEE. This CDR3 spans 13 amino acids. Trimming took off 0 bases at V and 6 bases at J, with 7 bases between the two ends. The CDR3 reads CASSVAIPNEQFF. DNA for the CDR3: TGTGCCAGCAGCGTAGCAATACCCAATGAGCAGTTCTTC.

This clone was counted once. The chain recombines TRBV18 with TRBJ2-7; 7 positions agree with TRBD2. Germline assignment: CDR1 KGHSH and CDR2 LQKENI. Germline trimming cut 3 bases from V and 4 bases from J; bases unmatched to any gene: 12. This CDR3 has 16 amino acids. The CDR3 reads CASSPNVLASVYEQYF. The DNA for the CDR3 is TGTGCCAGCTCACCGAATGTACTAGCGTCAGTGTACGAGCAGTACTTC.

The count of this clone is one. Other DNA sequences within the sample encode an identical CDR3. V is TRBV11-2 and J is TRBJ2-1; no clear D gene. Germline loops: CDR1 SGHAT, CDR2 FQNNGV. V was pared by 5 bases and J by 6 bases, with 5 bases between. The CDR3 is 11 amino acids. This chain's CDR3 is CASSRTNEQFF. The CDR3 nucleotides are TGTGCCAGCAGCCGAACCAATGAGCAGTTCTTC.